This T cell receptor (beta chain) was documented in a study of blood T cell repertoires in COVID-19. Authors' data handling: Amplified reference gene primers provided the basis for estimating nucleated cell counts. TCRdb's copy holds only in-frame clones and misses some; the assay was immunoSEQ multiplex PCR. The DNA was the basis for D and trimming; V, J and clone size are from that table. The profile shows hundreds of thousands of clones, over 75% of them singletons. The sample holds one count of this clone. This clonotype was sampled from a man in his fifties or sixties with active or convalescent COVID-19. Specimen: peripheral blood.

CDR3 residues: CAGADKRGVATEAFF. CDR3 nucleotide sequence: TGTGCCGGCGCGGATAAACGGGGGGTGGCGACTGAAGCTTTCTTT. The chain joins TRBV6-5 to TRBJ1-1, with TRBD1 as a possible D gene (5 bases). The V end lost 11 bases, the J end lost 5 bases, and 24 bases lay between the germline ends. This CDR3 comprises 15 residues. The germline gives CDR1 MNHEY, CDR2 SVGAGI.